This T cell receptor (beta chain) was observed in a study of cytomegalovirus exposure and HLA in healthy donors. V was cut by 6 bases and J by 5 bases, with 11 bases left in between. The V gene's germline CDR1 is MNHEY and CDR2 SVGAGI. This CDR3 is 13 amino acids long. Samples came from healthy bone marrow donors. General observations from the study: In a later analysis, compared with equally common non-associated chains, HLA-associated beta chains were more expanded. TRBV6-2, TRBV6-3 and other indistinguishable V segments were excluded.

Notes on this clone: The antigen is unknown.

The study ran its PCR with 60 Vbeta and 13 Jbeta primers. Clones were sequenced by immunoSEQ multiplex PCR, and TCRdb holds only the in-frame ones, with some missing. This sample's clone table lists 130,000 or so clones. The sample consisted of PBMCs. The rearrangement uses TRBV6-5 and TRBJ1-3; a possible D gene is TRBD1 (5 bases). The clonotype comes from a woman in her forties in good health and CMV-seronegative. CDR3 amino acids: CASSPGLRNTIYF. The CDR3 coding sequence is TGTGCCAGCAGCCCAGGGCTGAGAAACACCATATATTTT.